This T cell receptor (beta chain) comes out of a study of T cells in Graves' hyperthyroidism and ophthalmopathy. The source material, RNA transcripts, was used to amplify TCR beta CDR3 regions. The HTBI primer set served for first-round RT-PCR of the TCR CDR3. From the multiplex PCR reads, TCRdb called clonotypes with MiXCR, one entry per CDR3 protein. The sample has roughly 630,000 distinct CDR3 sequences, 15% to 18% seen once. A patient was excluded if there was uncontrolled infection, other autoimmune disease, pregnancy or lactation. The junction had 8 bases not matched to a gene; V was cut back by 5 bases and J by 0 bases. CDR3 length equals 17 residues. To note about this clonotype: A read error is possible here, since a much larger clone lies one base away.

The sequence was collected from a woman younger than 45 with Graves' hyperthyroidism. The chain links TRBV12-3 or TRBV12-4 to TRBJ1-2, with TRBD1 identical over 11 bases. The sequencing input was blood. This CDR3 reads CASSRRGQGASNYGYTF. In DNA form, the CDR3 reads TGTGCCAGCAGTAGAAGAGGACAGGGGGCATCTAACTATGGCTACACCTTC.